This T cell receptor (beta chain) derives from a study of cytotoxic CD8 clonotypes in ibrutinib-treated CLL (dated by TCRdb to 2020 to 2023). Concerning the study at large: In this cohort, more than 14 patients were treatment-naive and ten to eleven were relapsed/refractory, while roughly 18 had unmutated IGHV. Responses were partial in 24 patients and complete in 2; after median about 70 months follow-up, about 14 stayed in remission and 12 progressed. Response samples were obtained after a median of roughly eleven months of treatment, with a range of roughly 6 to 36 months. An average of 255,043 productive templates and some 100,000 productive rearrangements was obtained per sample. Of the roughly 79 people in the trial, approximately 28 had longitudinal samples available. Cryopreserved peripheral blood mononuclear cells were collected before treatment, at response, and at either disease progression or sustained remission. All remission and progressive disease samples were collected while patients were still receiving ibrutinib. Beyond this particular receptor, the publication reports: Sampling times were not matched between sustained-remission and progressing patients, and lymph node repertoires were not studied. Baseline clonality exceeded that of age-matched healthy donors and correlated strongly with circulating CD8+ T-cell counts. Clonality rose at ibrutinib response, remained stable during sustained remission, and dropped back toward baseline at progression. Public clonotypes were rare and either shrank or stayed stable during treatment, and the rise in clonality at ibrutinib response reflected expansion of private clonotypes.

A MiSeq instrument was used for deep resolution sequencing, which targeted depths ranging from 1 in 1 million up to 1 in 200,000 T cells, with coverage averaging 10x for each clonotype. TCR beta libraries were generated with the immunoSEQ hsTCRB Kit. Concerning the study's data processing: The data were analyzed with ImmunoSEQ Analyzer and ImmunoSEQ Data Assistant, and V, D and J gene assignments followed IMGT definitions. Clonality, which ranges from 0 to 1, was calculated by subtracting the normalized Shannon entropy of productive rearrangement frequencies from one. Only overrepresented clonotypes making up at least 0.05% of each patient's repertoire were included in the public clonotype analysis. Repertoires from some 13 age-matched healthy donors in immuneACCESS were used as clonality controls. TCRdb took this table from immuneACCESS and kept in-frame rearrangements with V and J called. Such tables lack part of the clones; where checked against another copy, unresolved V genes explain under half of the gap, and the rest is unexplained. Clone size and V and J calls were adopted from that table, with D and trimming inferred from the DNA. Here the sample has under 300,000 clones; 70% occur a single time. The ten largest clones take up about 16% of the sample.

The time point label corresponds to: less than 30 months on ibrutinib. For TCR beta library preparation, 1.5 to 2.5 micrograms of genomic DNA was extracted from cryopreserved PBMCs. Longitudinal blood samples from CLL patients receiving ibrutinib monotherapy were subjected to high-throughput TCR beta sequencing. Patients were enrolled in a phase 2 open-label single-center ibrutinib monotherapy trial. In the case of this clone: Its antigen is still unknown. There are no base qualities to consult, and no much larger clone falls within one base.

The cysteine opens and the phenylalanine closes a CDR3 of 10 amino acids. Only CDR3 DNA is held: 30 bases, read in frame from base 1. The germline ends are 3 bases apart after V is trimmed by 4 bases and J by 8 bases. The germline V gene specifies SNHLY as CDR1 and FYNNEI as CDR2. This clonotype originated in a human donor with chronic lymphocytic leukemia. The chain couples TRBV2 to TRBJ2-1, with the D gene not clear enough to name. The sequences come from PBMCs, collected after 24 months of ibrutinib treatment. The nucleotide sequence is TGTGCCAGCAGTGGATATGAGCAGTTCTTC. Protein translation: CASSGYEQFF.